The rows below give T cell receptor beta chains drawn from one sample of a study of T cells after yellow fever vaccination. TCRdb itself ran the 5' RACE reads through MiXCR, one entry per CDR3 protein. The table lists roughly 110,000 distinct CDR3 sequences, 8.4% of them singletons, with less than 30% in the top ten. Sample: CD8+ T cells sorted from PBMCs, taken 45 days after the yellow fever booster vaccination. These receptors came from a man under 40 who received the YFV17D yellow fever vaccine. Both conserved end residues are part of each CDR3.

>TRBV9
CASSVASTVAGGSYNEQFF
>TRBV29-1
CSVPLGGGEQYF
>TRBV4-3
CASSQEAGYQETQYF
>TRBV7-2
CASNKGVGYEQYF
>TRBV7-8
CASSILGVPTDTQYF
>TRBV23-1
CASSLGAHTDTQYF
>TRBV12-3/TRBV12-4
CASSSPGQGAFEQYF
>TRBV12-3/TRBV12-4
CASSSGLGYNEQFF
>TRBV28
CASTVSTSGGIYEQYF
>TRBV27
CASSFAGSYEQYF
>TRBV20-1
CSAREVAGVRYEQYF
>TRBV4-3
CASSQSDRREAFF
>TRBV3-1
CASSQDRGYGTDTQYF
>TRBV19
CAKPPPVGTNSYEQYF
>TRBV7-9
CASSSRALNTGELFF
>TRBV6-5
CASSLNSVHRYGYTF
>TRBV18
CASSPFRGGENHEQYF
>TRBV19
CASSMVVYEQFF
>TRBV27
CASSLGAQGGEQYF
>TRBV27
CASSQLAGGQEKLFF
>TRBV11-2
CASSSGQGRRELFF
>TRBV7-6
CASSMWTGEAFF
>TRBV20-1
CSAGQGPYEQYF
>TRBV9
CASSVSGGDQETQYF
>TRBV20-1
CSARAGGPFEVSYEQYF
>TRBV11-2
CASSLALREQDTQYF
>TRBV24-1
CATSRAGGGETQYF
>TRBV5-1
CASSLVPKGARAENTQYF
>TRBV5-4
CASGTGTGVYNEQFF
>TRBV7-2
CASSFPRDLGETQYF
>TRBV11-2
CASSSTGPATNEKLFF
>TRBV30
CAWSDLAGGNEQFF
>TRBV4-3
CASSPYSSGSADTQYF
>TRBV4-3
CASSAGPLGSDEQYF
>TRBV7-2
CASSPVDASYEQYF
>TRBV25-1
CASSESASGNTGELFF
>TRBV18
CASSPEAHQETQYF
>TRBV6-2/TRBV6-3
CASDKGGPPHNEQFF
>TRBV29-1
CSVEELGEVGGEQFF
>TRBV20-1
CSASPPDSTGELFF
>TRBV5-1
CASTGRHPFADTQYF
>TRBV15
CATSKRKREQYF
>TRBV5-1
CASSPGQGRSYEQYF